A selection of T cell receptor beta chains follows, all from one sample in a study of blood T cell repertoires in COVID-19. The repertoire was sequenced with immunoSEQ multiplex PCR; TCRdb's copy has only in-frame clones and lacks some. The data hold 120,000 or so clones, with almost 70% observed a single time. The sequencing sample was made of peripheral blood. Every receptor here comes from a woman between 65 and 79 years old with acute or convalescent COVID-19. Both conserved end residues are part of each CDR3. The D gene is left open where the match is weak. The size field is filled for only some rows; it gives once, few, many or a size class.

cdr3_nt: TGTGCCAGCAGCTTCTCACAGAGCTACGAGCAGTACTTC; cdr3_aa: CASSFSQSYEQYF; clone_size: .; j_call: TRBJ2-7; cdr3_length: 13; d_call: .; v_call: TRBV7-8
cdr3_nt: TGCGCCAGCAGGGCCGGACAGGGAATCGCTGAAGCTTTCTTT; cdr3_aa: CASRAGQGIAEAFF; clone_size: many; j_call: TRBJ1-1; cdr3_length: 14; d_call: TRBD1; v_call: TRBV5-1
cdr3_nt: TGTGCCAGCAGTGACAGCGGGGGGCTGGAGGATGAGCAGTTCTTC; cdr3_aa: CASSDSGGLEDEQFF; clone_size: .; j_call: TRBJ2-1; cdr3_length: 15; d_call: TRBD2; v_call: TRBV6-4
cdr3_nt: TGTGCCAGTAGTATAGGCAGGGGGACTGAAGCTTTCTTT; cdr3_aa: CASSIGRGTEAFF; clone_size: .; j_call: TRBJ1-1; cdr3_length: 13; d_call: TRBD1; v_call: TRBV19
cdr3_nt: TGTGCCAGCAGCTGGACAGGCTCCTACGAGCAGTACTTC; cdr3_aa: CASSWTGSYEQYF; clone_size: .; j_call: TRBJ2-7; cdr3_length: 13; d_call: TRBD1; v_call: TRBV27
cdr3_nt: TGTGCCAGCAGCAAGGGACTCTCTAATGAAAAACTGTTTTTT; cdr3_aa: CASSKGLSNEKLFF; clone_size: few; j_call: TRBJ1-4; cdr3_length: 14; d_call: .; v_call: TRBV7-2
cdr3_nt: TGTGCCAGCAGCTTAGGACAGGGAATACAAGAGACCCAGTACTTC; cdr3_aa: CASSLGQGIQETQYF; clone_size: .; j_call: TRBJ2-5; cdr3_length: 15; d_call: TRBD1; v_call: TRBV5-5
cdr3_nt: TGTGCCAGCAGCGCAGGGCATCCGCGGACTAATGAAAAACTGTTTTTT; cdr3_aa: CASSAGHPRTNEKLFF; clone_size: few; j_call: TRBJ1-4; cdr3_length: 16; d_call: .; v_call: TRBV5-6
cdr3_nt: TGTGCCAGCAGTCGGCTACCAGGGGATACGCAGTATTTT; cdr3_aa: CASSRLPGDTQYF; clone_size: .; j_call: TRBJ2-3; cdr3_length: 13; d_call: .; v_call: TRBV2
cdr3_nt: TGTGCCAGTAGTATAGAGGGTCCCAGGCTCCGCAACACCGGGGAGCTGTTTTTT; cdr3_aa: CASSIEGPRLRNTGELFF; clone_size: .; j_call: TRBJ2-2; cdr3_length: 18; d_call: .; v_call: TRBV19
cdr3_nt: TGTGCCATCAGTGAGTCGAGGGCTAGCGGAGGAGGGGATACGCAGTATTTT; cdr3_aa: CAISESRASGGGDTQYF; clone_size: .; j_call: TRBJ2-3; cdr3_length: 17; d_call: TRBD2; v_call: TRBV10-3
cdr3_nt: TGTGCCAGCCTGGACAGGACAAACACCGGGGAGCTGTTTTTT; cdr3_aa: CASLDRTNTGELFF; clone_size: .; j_call: TRBJ2-2; cdr3_length: 14; d_call: TRBD1; v_call: TRBV19
cdr3_nt: TGTGCCAGCAGCTTCGGACAGAGAATGGGCGAGCAGTACTTC; cdr3_aa: CASSFGQRMGEQYF; clone_size: .; j_call: TRBJ2-7; cdr3_length: 14; d_call: .; v_call: TRBV5-4
cdr3_nt: TGTGCCAGCAGTTCTATAGGGGACAGGGGGCGTGAAAAACTGTTTTTT; cdr3_aa: CASSSIGDRGREKLFF; clone_size: .; j_call: TRBJ1-4; cdr3_length: 16; d_call: TRBD1; v_call: TRBV28
cdr3_nt: TGTGCCAGCAGTCCCCGCGGGGGGCACGAGCAGTACTTC; cdr3_aa: CASSPRGGHEQYF; clone_size: .; j_call: TRBJ2-7; cdr3_length: 13; d_call: TRBD2; v_call: TRBV6-5
cdr3_nt: TGCGCCAGCAGCCTAGGGACAGGGCCTAGCAATCAGCCCCAGCATTTT; cdr3_aa: CASSLGTGPSNQPQHF; clone_size: few; j_call: TRBJ1-5; cdr3_length: 16; d_call: TRBD1; v_call: TRBV5-1
cdr3_nt: TGTGCCAGCAGTTTCAAGAGCTATGGCTACACCTTC; cdr3_aa: CASSFKSYGYTF; clone_size: .; j_call: TRBJ1-2; cdr3_length: 12; d_call: .; v_call: TRBV28
cdr3_nt: TGCGCCAGCAGCCAAGATTCCGGGACAGTACAAGAGACCCAGTACTTC; cdr3_aa: CASSQDSGTVQETQYF; clone_size: .; j_call: TRBJ2-5; cdr3_length: 16; d_call: TRBD1; v_call: TRBV4-1
cdr3_nt: TGTGCCAGCAGTTACACCCTAGGAGGGGCGGGCACTGAAGCTTTCTTT; cdr3_aa: CASSYTLGGAGTEAFF; clone_size: many; j_call: TRBJ1-1; cdr3_length: 16; d_call: .; v_call: TRBV6-2/TRBV6-3
cdr3_nt: TGTGCCAGCAGCTCTACAGGGCTCTATGGCTACACCTTC; cdr3_aa: CASSSTGLYGYTF; clone_size: .; j_call: TRBJ1-2; cdr3_length: 13; d_call: .; v_call: TRBV11-2
cdr3_nt: TGTGCCAGCAGCTTAGTGGGACTAGCGGGGAACACAGATACGCAGTATTTT; cdr3_aa: CASSLVGLAGNTDTQYF; clone_size: .; j_call: TRBJ2-3; cdr3_length: 17; d_call: TRBD2; v_call: TRBV13
cdr3_nt: TGCGCCAGCCGGGGGGGAACCCGGCCCTCAGCTCCCCAGCATTTT; cdr3_aa: CASRGGTRPSAPQHF; clone_size: few; j_call: TRBJ1-5; cdr3_length: 15; d_call: .; v_call: TRBV10-2
cdr3_nt: TGTGCCAGCACCCCACAGGGGAAGGACACTGAAGCTTTCTTT; cdr3_aa: CASTPQGKDTEAFF; clone_size: few; j_call: TRBJ1-1; cdr3_length: 14; d_call: TRBD1; v_call: TRBV5-4
cdr3_nt: TGCAGCGTTGCTTGGAGGGAGTCCTACAATGAGCAGTTCTTC; cdr3_aa: CSVAWRESYNEQFF; clone_size: once; j_call: TRBJ2-1; cdr3_length: 14; d_call: .; v_call: TRBV29-1
cdr3_nt: TGTGCCAGCAGTCTTTCCGGGACTAGTTTCCACGAGCAGTACTTC; cdr3_aa: CASSLSGTSFHEQYF; clone_size: few; j_call: TRBJ2-7; cdr3_length: 15; d_call: TRBD2; v_call: TRBV11-1
cdr3_nt: TGTGCCAGCAGCGCAGGGTTACCACCAGGAAACACCATATATTTT; cdr3_aa: CASSAGLPPGNTIYF; clone_size: .; j_call: TRBJ1-3; cdr3_length: 15; d_call: .; v_call: TRBV9
cdr3_nt: TGTGCCAGCAGTTACGACAGGGACTCCTACGAGCAGTACTTC; cdr3_aa: CASSYDRDSYEQYF; clone_size: .; j_call: TRBJ2-7; cdr3_length: 14; d_call: TRBD1; v_call: TRBV6-5
cdr3_nt: TGTGCCAGCAGCCAAGACCGGACAGGGTGGCGAGATACGCAGTATTTT; cdr3_aa: CASSQDRTGWRDTQYF; clone_size: few; j_call: TRBJ2-3; cdr3_length: 16; d_call: TRBD1; v_call: TRBV3-1/TRBV3-2
cdr3_nt: TGTGCCAGCAGCTTAGGGGCAGAGGTGACCCAGTACTTC; cdr3_aa: CASSLGAEVTQYF; clone_size: .; j_call: TRBJ2-5; cdr3_length: 13; d_call: .; v_call: TRBV5-4
cdr3_nt: TGTGCCAGCAGCTTGGGGCCCGGTTCTTACACAGATACGCAGTATTTT; cdr3_aa: CASSLGPGSYTDTQYF; clone_size: .; j_call: TRBJ2-3; cdr3_length: 16; d_call: .; v_call: TRBV9
cdr3_nt: TGTGCCAGCAGTGTAACTAGCGGGAGGCTCACCGGGGAGCTGTTTTTT; cdr3_aa: CASSVTSGRLTGELFF; clone_size: few; j_call: TRBJ2-2; cdr3_length: 16; d_call: TRBD2; v_call: TRBV2
cdr3_nt: TGTGCCAGCAGCCCGACACGAGCAAGCTATGGCTACACCTTC; cdr3_aa: CASSPTRASYGYTF; clone_size: .; j_call: TRBJ1-2; cdr3_length: 14; d_call: .; v_call: TRBV3-1/TRBV3-2
cdr3_nt: TGTGCCAGCAGCCCCAGCGGCGGGAGTACTTTCGAGCAGTACTTC; cdr3_aa: CASSPSGGSTFEQYF; clone_size: few; j_call: TRBJ2-7; cdr3_length: 15; d_call: TRBD2; v_call: TRBV14
cdr3_nt: TGTGCCAGCACCCGGGGGGGGGATCAGCCCCAGCATTTT; cdr3_aa: CASTRGGDQPQHF; clone_size: few; j_call: TRBJ1-5; cdr3_length: 13; d_call: .; v_call: TRBV2
cdr3_nt: TGTGCCAGCAGCGCGGGCTTGGGACAGATACTATCTGGGGCCAACGTCCTGACTTTC; cdr3_aa: CASSAGLGQILSGANVLTF; clone_size: .; j_call: TRBJ2-6; cdr3_length: 19; d_call: TRBD1; v_call: TRBV9
cdr3_nt: TGTGCCACCAGCAGAGGAGGACAGGGGATTTACGAGCAGTACTTC; cdr3_aa: CATSRGGQGIYEQYF; clone_size: .; j_call: TRBJ2-7; cdr3_length: 15; d_call: TRBD1; v_call: TRBV15
cdr3_nt: TGTGCCAGCAGTAATGACAGGGAGACCCAGTACTTC; cdr3_aa: CASSNDRETQYF; clone_size: .; j_call: TRBJ2-5; cdr3_length: 12; d_call: .; v_call: TRBV12-3/TRBV12-4
cdr3_nt: TGTGCCAGCAGCAGCCGGACAGGATTGAACACTGAAGCTTTCTTT; cdr3_aa: CASSSRTGLNTEAFF; clone_size: .; j_call: TRBJ1-1; cdr3_length: 15; d_call: TRBD1; v_call: TRBV7-6
cdr3_nt: TGCGCCAGCAGCTTGGCTCAAGCTTACGAGCAGTACTTC; cdr3_aa: CASSLAQAYEQYF; clone_size: .; j_call: TRBJ2-7; cdr3_length: 13; d_call: .; v_call: TRBV5-1
cdr3_nt: TGTGCCTGGAGCCAGACAGGGGGCCGTGGCTACACCTTC; cdr3_aa: CAWSQTGGRGYTF; clone_size: .; j_call: TRBJ1-2; cdr3_length: 13; d_call: TRBD1; v_call: TRBV30
cdr3_nt: TGCGCCAGCACTATTGATCGGACAGGGGGGGCGGAGGACGAGCAGTACTTC; cdr3_aa: CASTIDRTGGAEDEQYF; clone_size: .; j_call: TRBJ2-7; cdr3_length: 17; d_call: TRBD1; v_call: TRBV5-1
cdr3_nt: TGTGCCAGCAGCGTAGATAGAAACACTGAAGCTTTCTTT; cdr3_aa: CASSVDRNTEAFF; clone_size: .; j_call: TRBJ1-1; cdr3_length: 13; d_call: .; v_call: TRBV9
cdr3_nt: TGTGCCTGGAGTCCCCAAGTGCGGGAGAGCACCGGGGAGCTGTTTTTT; cdr3_aa: CAWSPQVRESTGELFF; clone_size: many; j_call: TRBJ2-2; cdr3_length: 16; d_call: TRBD2; v_call: TRBV30
cdr3_nt: TGTGCCAGCTCACCCCTCGGGACAGGGTATTATAATGAGCAGTTCTTC; cdr3_aa: CASSPLGTGYYNEQFF; clone_size: once; j_call: TRBJ2-1; cdr3_length: 16; d_call: TRBD1; v_call: TRBV18
cdr3_nt: TGTGCCAGCAGTGATGCTGGGAGCTATGGCTACACCTTC; cdr3_aa: CASSDAGSYGYTF; clone_size: few; j_call: TRBJ1-2; cdr3_length: 13; d_call: .; v_call: TRBV6-4